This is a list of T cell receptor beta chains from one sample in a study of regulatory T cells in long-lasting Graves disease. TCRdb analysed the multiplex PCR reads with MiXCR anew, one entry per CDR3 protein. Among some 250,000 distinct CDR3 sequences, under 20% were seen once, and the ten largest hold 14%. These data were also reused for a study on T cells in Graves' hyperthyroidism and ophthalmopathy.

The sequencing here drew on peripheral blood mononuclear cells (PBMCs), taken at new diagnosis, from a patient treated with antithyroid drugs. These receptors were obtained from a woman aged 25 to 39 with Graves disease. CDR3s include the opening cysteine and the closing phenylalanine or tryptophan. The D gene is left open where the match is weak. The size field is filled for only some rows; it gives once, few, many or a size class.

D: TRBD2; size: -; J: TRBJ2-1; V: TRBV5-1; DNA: TGCGCCAGCACCCCGGTGGGATTTAGCGGGGGGGCTTATGAGCAGTTCTTC; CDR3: CASTPVGFSGGAYEQFF
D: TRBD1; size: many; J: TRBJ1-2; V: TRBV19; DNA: TGTGCCAGTAGTACGACGGGGACAGTTTATGGCTACACCTTC; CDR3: CASSTTGTVYGYTF
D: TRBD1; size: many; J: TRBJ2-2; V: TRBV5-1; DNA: TGCGCCAGCAGCACCGGACAGGGGCAGGGCGGGGAGCTGTTTTTT; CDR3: CASSTGQGQGGELFF
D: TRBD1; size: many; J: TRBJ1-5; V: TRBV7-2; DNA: TGTGCCAGCAGCACCGACCAGGGGGTCATTCCCCAGCATTTT; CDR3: CASSTDQGVIPQHF
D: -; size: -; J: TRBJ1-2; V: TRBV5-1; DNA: TGCGCCAGCAGCCTCGCGACAGGTCTAGAATATGGCTACACCTTC; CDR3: CASSLATGLEYGYTF
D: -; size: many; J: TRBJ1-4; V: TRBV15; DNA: TGTGCCACCAGCAATGTGGGGTCTAATGAAAAACTGTTTTTT; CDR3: CATSNVGSNEKLFF
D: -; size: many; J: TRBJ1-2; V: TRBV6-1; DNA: TGTGCCAGCAGTGACAGGGAGTTGAATGGCTACACCTTC; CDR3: CASSDRELNGYTF
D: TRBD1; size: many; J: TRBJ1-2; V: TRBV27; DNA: TGTGCCAGCAGCCCAGACAGGGGGACATATGGCTACACCTTC; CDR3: CASSPDRGTYGYTF
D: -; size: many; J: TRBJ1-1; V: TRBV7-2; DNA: TGTGCCAGCAGCTTAGGGGTGCAAGGGCGCAACACTGAAGCTTTCTTT; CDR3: CASSLGVQGRNTEAFF
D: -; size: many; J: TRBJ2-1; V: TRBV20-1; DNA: TGCAGTGCTCAAAGAGGGGGAACCATTCTCAATGAGCAGTTCTTC; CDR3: CSAQRGGTILNEQFF
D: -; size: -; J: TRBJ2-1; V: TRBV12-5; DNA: TGTGCTAGTGGTTCAGGATCCCTGGCCTACAATGAGCAGTTCTTC; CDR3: CASGSGSLAYNEQFF
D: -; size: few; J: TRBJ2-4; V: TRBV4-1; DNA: TGCGCCAGCAGCCAAGTGGGGCAGAGGCTAGCCAAAAACATTCAGTACTTC; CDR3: CASSQVGQRLAKNIQYF
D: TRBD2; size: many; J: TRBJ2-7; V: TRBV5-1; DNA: TGCGCCAGCAGCTTGGCTAGCGGGGGAGCTGTCTACGAGCAGTACTTC; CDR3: CASSLASGGAVYEQYF